These 29 T cell receptor beta chains came from one sample sequenced in a study of neoadjuvant anti-PD-1 for oral cavity cancer. Using immunoSEQ multiplex PCR, the repertoire was profiled, and TCRdb retains in-frame clones only, with some absent. This table has some 61,000 clones, around 83% appearing once. Time point denoted: after neoadjuvant nivolumab, at surgical resection. Sequenced material: PBMCs, taken after nivolumab (anti-PD-1) treatment. These receptors were collected from a person aged 40 to 85 with oral cavity squamous cell carcinoma.

The genes are TRBV6-1 and TRBJ2-5, with 7 positions matching TRBD1. Germline V CDR1 and CDR2: MNHNS, SASEGT. With V trimmed by 6 bases and J by 3 bases, 4 bases remained unmatched. The CDR3 totals 13 residues. The CDR3 here is CASSVGTEETQYF. The CDR3 nucleotides read TGTGCCAGCAGCGTAGGGACAGAAGAGACCCAGTACTTC.

The V gene is TRBV5-1, the J gene TRBJ2-1, with D possibly being TRBD2 (5 bases). Trimming stripped 4 bases from V and 7 bases from J, with 21 bases between. From germline, CDR1 is SGHRS and CDR2 YFSETQ. This CDR3 is built from 16 residues. Here the CDR3 DNA reads TGCGCCAGCAGCCTCGGGTCGGAGAGGGCTGTGAATGAGCAGTTCTTC. It specifies CASSLGSERAVNEQFF.

V usage is TRBV5-1 and J usage is TRBJ1-5; tentative D call: TRBD1 (5 bases). Trimming cost V 4 bases and J 2 bases, with 10 bases left between them. CDR3 size: 14 residues. Per the germline V gene, CDR1 is SGHRS and CDR2 is YFSETQ. In nucleotides, the CDR3 is TGCGCCAGCAGCCAGGGATTGGGCAATCAGCCCCAGCATTTT. Translating it yields CASSQGLGNQPQHF.

This clone was picked up a small number of times. J is TRBJ2-5 and V is TRBV29-1; D is unresolved. The V gene's germline CDR1 is SQVTM and CDR2 ANQGSEA. CDR3 length: 13 amino acids. V was cut by 3 bases and J by 0 bases, with 8 bases left in between. The DNA for the CDR3 is TGCAGCGTTGACTCCAGGAACCAAGAGACCCAGTACTTC. Translating it yields CSVDSRNQETQYF.

The chain carries TRBV7-9 and TRBJ1-2; D is unresolved. CDR3 length: 15 residues. CDR1 is SEHNR and CDR2 is FQNEAQ in the germline V gene (reference sequence). Trimming left V 3 bases short and J 4 bases short, with 15 bases between. Written as DNA, the CDR3 is TGTGCCAGCAGCTTGGGGAGTATTGGAGCCTATGGCTACACCTTC. Translating it yields CASSLGSIGAYGYTF.

The J gene is TRBJ2-7, the V gene TRBV7-8; the match to TRBD2 covers 7 bases. With V trimmed by 7 bases and J by 2 bases, 14 bases remained unmatched. Per the germline V gene, CDR1 is SGHVS and CDR2 is FQNEAQ. The CDR3 is 16 residues long. The CDR3 nucleotides are TGTGCCAGCACCTCGGCACTGGGCGGGAGCACCTACGAGCAGTACTTC. This gives the protein CASTSALGGSTYEQYF. The full variable domain, with the rest looked up from reference TRBV7-8 and TRBJ2-7, is GAGVSQSPRYKVAKRGQDVALRCDPISGHVSLFWYQQALGQGPEFLTYFQNEAQLDKSGLPSDRFFAERPEGSVSTLKIQRTQQEDSAVYLCASTSALGGSTYEQYFGPGTRLTVT.

This sequence joins TRBV29-1 and TRBJ2-3, with 8 positions matching TRBD2. Germline CDR1 is SQVTM and CDR2 is ANQGSEA. J lost 0 bases, V lost 5 bases, and 4 bases had no gene match. There are 14 residues in the CDR3. This CDR3 is CSVSSSGSTDTQYF. DNA for the CDR3: TGCAGCGTTTCCTCTAGCGGGAGCACAGATACGCAGTATTTT.

The chain uses TRBV5-8 and TRBJ2-7, with unresolved D. The CDR3 extends over 12 amino acids. The ends were cut back, 0 bases at V and 3 bases at J, with 4 bases in the middle. Germline V lookup: CDR1 SGHTS, CDR2 YDEGEE. The CDR3 is CASSLEDYEQYF. The CDR3 DNA is TGTGCCAGCAGCTTGGAGGACTACGAGCAGTACTTC.

The V call is TRBV6-5, the J call TRBJ1-1; D might be TRBD1 (6 bases). Trimming removed 7 bases at V and 4 bases at J, with 13 bases between. Germline V lookup: CDR1 MNHEY, CDR2 SVGAGI. CDR3 length: 13 amino acids. CDR3 bases: TGTGCCAGCATCGACAGGAGGACCACTGAAGCTTTCTTT. Its translation is CASIDRRTTEAFF.

V gene TRBV27 combines with J gene TRBJ2-3, with TRBD2 matching 14 bases. The CDR3 consists of 12 residues. After removal of 6 bases from V and 13 bases from J, the junction contained 3 bases not matched to a gene. The germline V gene encodes CDR1 MNHEY and CDR2 SMNVEV (reference sequence). Here the CDR3 DNA reads TGTGCCAGCAGCCCGGGACTAGCGGGAGAGTATTTT. Translating it yields CASSPGLAGEYF.

The chain's CDR3 is CASKSEGRAGQETQYF. CDR3 bases: TGTGCCAGCAAGAGTGAGGGGCGCGCGGGCCAAGAGACCCAGTACTTC. This chain joins TRBV5-4 and TRBJ2-5; either TRBD1 or TRBD2 may fit D (5 bases each). Germline V gene sequence: CDR1 SGHNT, CDR2 YYREEE (reference sequence). Trimming removed 6 bases from V and 1 base from J, with 19 bases in between. The CDR3 consists of 16 residues.

The chain is built from TRBV5-8 and TRBJ1-5; D is unresolved. Trimming pared 4 bases from V and 6 bases from J, leaving 17 bases between. The CDR3 loop spans 15 amino acids. CDR1 is SGHTS, CDR2 YDEGEE, per germline. The chain's CDR3 is CASSKRAGRVQPQHF. The CDR3 region has the DNA TGTGCCAGCAGCAAGCGAGCGGGTCGGGTTCAGCCCCAGCATTTT.

This clone was observed a single time. The chain combines TRBV12-5 with TRBJ2-1; D uncertain. The CDR3 extends over 13 amino acids. CDR1 and CDR2 (germline): LGHNT, FRNRAP. V lost 2 bases and J lost 10, with 12 bases in between. CDR3 region: CASGLPSGEEQFF. The DNA of the CDR3 is TGTGCTAGTGGTTTGCCCTCCGGCGAGGAGCAGTTCTTC.

This clone was seen just once. This rearrangement joins TRBV28 to TRBJ2-7; 8 bases are a match to TRBD2. Germline assignment: CDR1 MDHEN and CDR2 SYDVKM. V was clipped by 6 bases and J by 2 bases; unmatched bases: 6. CDR3 length: 14 residues. CDR3 in amino acids: CASRLTSGTYEQYF. DNA for the CDR3: TGTGCCAGCAGGCTAACTAGCGGTACCTACGAGCAGTACTTC.

The chain couples TRBV28 to TRBJ1-2; a possible D gene is TRBD1 (6 bases). Deletions cut 5 bases from V and 2 bases from J, with 12 bases between. Germline CDR1 and CDR2: MDHEN and SYDVKM. The CDR3 loop spans 14 amino acids. Here the CDR3 reads CASSPQDRNYGYTF. Written as DNA, the CDR3 is TGTGCCAGCAGTCCCCAGGACAGAAACTATGGCTACACCTTC.

This clone was seen a few times. The rearrangement joins TRBV2 to TRBJ2-3; D gene ambiguous. V was clipped by 10 bases and J by 5 bases, with 7 bases between them. The CDR3 runs to 10 residues. Germline CDR1 is SNHLY and CDR2 is FYNNEI. The CDR3 here is CATWKDTQYF. The CDR3 DNA reads as TGTGCCACCTGGAAAGATACGCAGTATTTT.

The CDR3 region is CASSAQGAGSEKLFF. The CDR3 bases are TGTGCCAGCAGCGCCCAGGGGGCGGGCAGTGAAAAACTGTTTTTT. J is TRBJ1-4 and V is TRBV9; 8 nucleotides match TRBD1. Germline lookup yields CDR1 SGDLS and CDR2 YYNGEE. The J segment lost 7 bases and the V segment lost 3 bases, leaving 8 bases of the junction unmatched. The CDR3 has 15 amino acids.

The chain is built from TRBV28 and TRBJ1-3, with D unclear. CDR3 length: 11 amino acids. Germline V gives CDR1 MDHEN, CDR2 SYDVKM. This CDR3 reads CGSSAGNTIYF. The CDR3 bases are TGTGGATCTTCCGCTGGAAACACCATATATTTT.

This clone has a handful of counts. The chain couples TRBV30 to TRBJ2-1; 8 nucleotides agree with TRBD2. Germline V lookup: CDR1 GTSNPN, CDR2 SVGIG (reference sequence). The CDR3 has 13 amino acids. V trimming: 5 bases; J trimming: 5 bases; junction bases outside the gene matches: 5. CDR3 region: CAWGGTRHNEQFF. In DNA form, the CDR3 reads TGTGCCTGGGGGGGGACTAGACACAATGAGCAGTTCTTC.

The J gene is TRBJ1-5, the V gene TRBV2; D possibly corresponds to TRBD1 (5 bases). Germline V gene data show CDR1 as SNHLY and CDR2 as FYNNEI. The V and J ends lost 6 bases and 5 bases respectively, with 11 bases between them. The CDR3 extends over 13 amino acids. CDR3 DNA sequence: TGTGCCAGCAGAGGGGACTCCCATCAGCCCCAGCATTTT. It specifies CASRGDSHQPQHF.

V gene TRBV5-4 combines with J gene TRBJ1-2; TRBD1 is a possible D gene (5 bases). The CDR3 has 15 amino acids. Germline lookup yields CDR1 SGHNT and CDR2 YYREEE (reference sequence). Trimming removed 2 bases at V and 6 bases at J, with 17 bases between. The CDR3 region has the DNA TGTGCCAGCAGCTTTATCGAGCAGGGAAGCCATGGCTACACCTTC. It yields the protein CASSFIEQGSHGYTF.

The genes are TRBV5-1 and TRBJ2-3; 10 bases are shared with TRBD1. With V trimmed by 0 bases and J by 5 bases, 9 bases remained unmatched. The germline CDR1 and CDR2 sequences are SGHRS and YFSETQ. The length of the CDR3 is 17 residues. The CDR3 loop is CASSLATTTGGGDTQYF. The CDR3 nucleotides read TGCGCCAGCAGCTTGGCAACGACGACAGGGGGCGGAGATACGCAGTATTTT.

This clone is a singleton in its sample. The chain couples TRBV11-2 to TRBJ2-5; D not certain. This CDR3 is 12 amino acids long. CDR1 and CDR2 (germline): SGHAT, FQNNGV. Trimming pared 5 bases from V and 2 bases from J, leaving 6 bases between. Written as DNA, the CDR3 is TGTGCCAGCAGCCTGACTCAAGAGACCCAGTACTTC. Residues: CASSLTQETQYF.

The CDR3 bases are TGTGCCAGCAGTGCTGAAGCGCTGGTAACTGAAGCTTTCTTT. It codes for CASSAEALVTEAFF. The J gene is TRBJ1-1, the V gene TRBV6-1; unclear D gene. The CDR3 is 14 amino acids. Trimming cost V 4 bases and J 5 bases, with 14 bases left between them. Germline CDR1 MNHNS, CDR2 SASEGT.

In this sample, this clone turned up a few times. The chain joins TRBV6-5 to TRBJ2-3, with 7 positions matching TRBD1. The length of the CDR3 is 15 residues. Looked up from germline, CDR1 is MNHEY and CDR2 is SVGAGI. J gave up 6 bases and V 8 bases, and 14 bases lay outside the gene matches. CDR3 region: CASRRLSTGTDTQYF. CDR3 in DNA: TGTGCCAGCCGGAGACTTTCGACAGGGACGGATACGCAGTATTTT.

V gene TRBV5-1 combines with J gene TRBJ1-5; TRBD1 is a possible D gene (5 bases). Trimming cost V 0 bases and J 4 bases, with 5 bases left between them. This CDR3 has 13 amino acids. Germline V lookup: CDR1 SGHRS, CDR2 YFSETQ. The CDR3 DNA reads TGCGCCAGCAGCTTGGGACAGAATCAGCCCCAGCATTTT. Its translation: CASSLGQNQPQHF.

Here the CDR3 reads CATSRELNSNQPQHF. The CDR3 DNA follows: TGTGCCACCAGCAGAGAGTTGAATAGCAATCAGCCCCAGCATTTT. The chain carries TRBV15 and TRBJ1-5, with D hard to call. V lost 0 bases and J lost 0, with 6 bases in between. From germline, CDR1 is LNHNV and CDR2 YYDKDF (reference sequence). This CDR3 region has 15 residues.

The rearrangement links TRBV5-1 to TRBJ2-7, with D tentatively TRBD1 or TRBD2 (5 bases each). Trimming removed 0 bases at V and 0 bases at J, with 7 bases between. The CDR3 covers 14 residues. Per the germline V gene, CDR1 is SGHRS and CDR2 is YFSETQ. The CDR3 nucleotides are TGCGCCAGCAGCTTGGAGGGGAGCTCCTACGAGCAGTACTTC. Translated: CASSLEGSSYEQYF.

This sequence joins TRBV6-6 and TRBJ1-2; no clear D. There are 13 residues in the CDR3. V was cut by 7 bases and J by 8 bases, with 17 bases left in between. CDR1 is MNHNY, CDR2 SVGAGI, per germline (reference sequence). CDR3 nucleotide sequence: TGTGCCAGCACCCGACTCCGGGCGGAGGGCTACACCTTC. Encoded protein: CASTRLRAEGYTF.